This T cell receptor (beta chain) was obtained from a study of T cell responses to AZD1222 COVID-19 vaccine. Whole-study findings and limits: Among AZD1222 vaccinees, only 5 to 7 were seropositive at baseline. Following two doses of AZD1222, Spike-specific TCR breadth and depth rose.

The CDR3 is 14 amino acids. Trimming at V came to 3 bases and at J to 5 bases, leaving 3 bases not matched to a gene. Germline CDR1 MNHEY, CDR2 SVGAGI. The table came from immunoSEQ multiplex PCR; TCRdb's copy has only in-frame clones and leaves some out. Among roughly 130,000 clones, 88% were seen once, and the ten largest hold under 9%. About this clone itself: The antigen is unknown.

The chain joins TRBV6-5 to TRBJ2-3; 9 bases align to TRBD2. Source: peripheral blood, taken on day 0 of AZD1222 vaccination. The sequence derives from an adult in good health. In DNA, the CDR3 is TGTGCCAGCAGTTATAGCGGGAGTGAAGATACGCAGTATTTT. It codes for CASSYSGSEDTQYF.